These T cell receptor beta chains were read from a single sample in a study of control samples from healthy donors and cancer patients. Method: immunoSEQ multiplex PCR; TCRdb's copy keeps in-frame clones and lacks some. Seen here are 170,000 or so clones, 91% observed once, and the top ten hold 2% to 2.5%. Sequenced sample: blood. Every receptor here comes from a woman aged 40 to 50 in good health. Both conserved end residues are part of each CDR3. A D gene is named only where the DNA matches it firmly. Clone size is given for some rows only: seen once, a few or many times, or a class if the clone is expanded.

>TRBJ1-2|TRBV27|.|TRBD1
TGTGCCAGCAGTCCCCCCCCGGACAGGGGATCCATCGGCTATGGCTACACCTTC
CASSPPPDRGSIGYGYTF
>TRBJ1-2|TRBV4-1|.|.
TGCGCCAGCAGCCGCTTATCCAGGGGTGACTATGGCTACACCTTC
CASSRLSRGDYGYTF
>TRBJ1-2|TRBV29-1|.|.
TGCAGCGTTGATCAGGGTCTCTTGAAAGGCTACACCTTC
CSVDQGLLKGYTF
>TRBJ2-5|TRBV18|.|.
TGTGCCAGCTCACCTTATCCGGGGGCGGGAGAGACCCAGTACTTC
CASSPYPGAGETQYF
>TRBJ2-1|TRBV6-5|.|.
TGTGCCAGCAGCCCGGGGGATGAGCAGTTCTTC
CASSPGDEQFF
>TRBJ1-2|TRBV3-1/TRBV3-2|.|TRBD1
TGTGCCAGCAGCCCCTCGGGACAGCAAAACTATGGCTACACCTTC
CASSPSGQQNYGYTF
>TRBJ2-3|TRBV5-1|.|TRBD2
TGCGCCAGCAGCTTGGCCGGCGGCGGGGGGGCGGCAGATACGCAGTATTTT
CASSLAGGGGAADTQYF
>TRBJ1-2|TRBV6-9|.|.
TGTGCCAGCAGTTATTCGCGCAGGGTATGTTTTGGCTACACCTTC
CASSYSRRVCFGYTF
>TRBJ2-7|TRBV7-9|.|TRBD1
TGTGCCAGCAGCTTAACAGGGGGCTCCTACGAGCAGTACTTC
CASSLTGGSYEQYF
>TRBJ2-1|TRBV30|.|.
TGTGCCTGGCAAAACCGGGGAAACTACAATGAGCAGTTCTTC
CAWQNRGNYNEQFF
>TRBJ1-2|TRBV4-1|.|.
TGCGCCAGCAGCCAAGATGCCGTTAACTATGGCTACACCTTC
CASSQDAVNYGYTF
>TRBJ2-3|TRBV6-4|.|TRBD2
TGTGCCAGCAGTGAAGCGGGGGGCACAGATACGCAGTATTTT
CASSEAGGTDTQYF
>TRBJ1-4|TRBV6-2/TRBV6-3|.|.
TGTGCCAGCAGTCTAGGCGGGGAAAAACTGTTTTTT
CASSLGGEKLFF
>TRBJ1-2|TRBV24-1|.|.
TGTGCCACCAGCGGGGGGCAGGGATACAACTATGGCTACACCTTC
CATSGGQGYNYGYTF
>TRBJ2-2|TRBV29-1|.|TRBD1
TGCAGCGTCAGGGGGCGAGGCACCGGGGAGCTGTTTTTT
CSVRGRGTGELFF
>TRBJ1-1|TRBV6-4|.|TRBD1
TGTGCCAGCACCGGACAGGGAAAGGTTTTCTTT
CASTGQGKVFF
>TRBJ2-2|TRBV4-1|.|TRBD1
TGCGCCAGCAGCCAATTTATCAGGGGGCAGGGCGGGGAGCTGTTTTTT
CASSQFIRGQGGELFF
>TRBJ2-1|TRBV11-2|few|.
TGTGCCAGCAGCTCGTATAGCGGTGCCTACAATGAGCAGTTCTTC
CASSSYSGAYNEQFF
>TRBJ2-2|TRBV2|.|TRBD2
TGTGCCAGTTCTCTTGACCCTAGCGGTGGCCCCGGGGAGCTGTTTTTT
CASSLDPSGGPGELFF
>TRBJ2-2|TRBV27|.|.
TGTGCCAGCAGTTTTAAGGGGCGTAGGAGCACCGGGGAGCTGTTTTTT
CASSFKGRRSTGELFF
>TRBJ1-1|TRBV5-1|.|TRBD1
TGCGCCAGCAGCTTAGAAACAGGGGGCACTGAAGCTTTCTTT
CASSLETGGTEAFF
>TRBJ1-1|TRBV2|.|.
TGTGCCAGCAGTGAAGCTTGGGCGAACACTGAAGCTTTCTTT
CASSEAWANTEAFF
>TRBJ2-1|TRBV5-8|.|.
TGTGCCAGCAGCTTGTTCGTCGACAATGAGCAGTTCTTC
CASSLFVDNEQFF
>TRBJ2-2|TRBV25-1|.|TRBD1
TGTGCCAGCAGTGAATGGGGGACAGGACAGAACACCGGGGAGCTGTTTTTT
CASSEWGTGQNTGELFF
>TRBJ1-2|TRBV2|.|.
TGTGCCAGCAGTGACCTCCAGGGTAACTATGGCTACACCTTC
CASSDLQGNYGYTF
>TRBJ2-1|TRBV19|once|TRBD1
TGTGCCAGTAGTATACAACCTAGGGACAGACCTTACAATGAGCAGTTCTTC
CASSIQPRDRPYNEQFF
>TRBJ1-1|TRBV6-1|.|.
TGTGCCAGCAGTGAGCGGGGGAGAGCTGAAGCTTTCTTT
CASSERGRAEAFF
>TRBJ1-1|TRBV18|.|.
TGTGCCAGCTCACCGGACTCCTACACTGAAGCTTTCTTT
CASSPDSYTEAFF
>TRBJ1-2|TRBV19|.|.
TGTGCCAGTAGTATTCCGGCGGGTAGCTATGGCTACACCTTC
CASSIPAGSYGYTF
>TRBJ2-7|TRBV7-6|many|.
TGTGCCAGCAGCGCCGGAGGGGGTTTCTTGGACGAGCAGTACTTC
CASSAGGGFLDEQYF
>TRBJ2-6|TRBV23-1|few|TRBD1
TGCGCCACCCCCCGGGGACAGGGACCCCCTTCTGGGGCCAACGTCCTGACTTTC
CATPRGQGPPSGANVLTF
>TRBJ1-2|TRBV7-6|.|TRBD1
TGTGCCAGCAGCCCCCAGACAGGGGGGAACTATGGCTACACCTTC
CASSPQTGGNYGYTF
>TRBJ2-1|TRBV6-5|.|TRBD1
TGTGCCAGCAGTAAGACAGGGTTGGGTAATGAGCAGTTCTTC
CASSKTGLGNEQFF
>TRBJ2-7|TRBV10-3|.|TRBD1
TGTGCCATCAGGCAGGGGGCGTCCTACGAGCAGTACTTC
CAIRQGASYEQYF
>TRBJ2-7|TRBV5-1|once|.
TGCGCCAGCAACCGGGATTCCTCCTACGAGCAGTACTTC
CASNRDSSYEQYF
>TRBJ1-4|TRBV24-1|.|.
TGTGCCACCAGTGATCCAAGGGGGGACGGGGAAAAACTGTTTTTT
CATSDPRGDGEKLFF
>TRBJ2-7|TRBV18|once|.
TGTGCCAGCTCACCCCAAATGAAAGAGCAGTACTTC
CASSPQMKEQYF
>TRBJ1-1|TRBV6-6|.|.
TGTGCCAGCAGGACGGGAATTATGAACACTGAAGCTTTCTTT
CASRTGIMNTEAFF
>TRBJ2-7|TRBV4-1|.|TRBD2
TGCGCCAGCTCGGGGGGGAACGAGCAGTACTTC
CASSGGNEQYF
>TRBJ1-1|TRBV10-2|.|TRBD1
TGCGCCAGCAGTGATCAGGACAGGGGGCACGCTGAAGCTTTCTTT
CASSDQDRGHAEAFF
>TRBJ2-7|TRBV5-1|.|TRBD2
TGCGCCAGCAGCTTGGAGGCTAGCGGGGGGGCGGTTCAATCCTACGAGCAGTACTTC
CASSLEASGGAVQSYEQYF
>TRBJ1-2|TRBV19|.|.
TGTGCCACCAGGGAGGTTGGTACGAATGGCTACACCTTC
CATREVGTNGYTF
>TRBJ2-5|TRBV10-3|.|TRBD1
TGTGCCATCAGTGAGAGGGACAGGGGTGGTGAGACCCAGTACTTC
CAISERDRGGETQYF
>TRBJ2-7|TRBV9|.|.
TGTGCCAGCAGCGTAGGTGGCAGTGCGACCTACGAGCAGTACTTC
CASSVGGSATYEQYF
>TRBJ1-2|TRBV28|.|.
TGTGCCTCAACTACTGGGGGTAACTATGGCTACACCTTC
CASTTGGNYGYTF
>TRBJ2-5|TRBV18|.|.
TGTGCCAGCTCACCCGGCGGAGGGGAAGGGACCCAGTACTTC
CASSPGGGEGTQYF
>TRBJ2-1|TRBV19|.|.
TGTGCCAGTAGTTTCGCCAGGGGCTCCTACAATGAGCAGTTCTTC
CASSFARGSYNEQFF
>TRBJ1-1|TRBV5-1|.|.
TGCGCCAGCGCTGTAGCAGGTGAAGCTTTCTTT
CASAVAGEAFF
>TRBJ1-5|TRBV5-1|.|TRBD1
TGCGCCAGCAGCTTGGGAGGGGGCAGCAATCAGCCCCAGCATTTT
CASSLGGGSNQPQHF
>TRBJ2-1|TRBV18|.|.
TGTGCCAGCTCACCCGGACGCCCCAGCTCCTACAATGAGCAGTTCTTC
CASSPGRPSSYNEQFF
>TRBJ2-5|TRBV5-4|.|.
TGTGCCAGCAGCACGGGACCCAAAGAGACCCAGTACTTC
CASSTGPKETQYF
>TRBJ2-3|TRBV2|.|.
TGTGCCAGCAGTGAAATGGTGGGTAGCACAGATACGCAGTATTTT
CASSEMVGSTDTQYF
>TRBJ1-5|TRBV4-2|once|.
TGTGCCAGCCGTTCGGAAGATCAGCCCCAGCATTTT
CASRSEDQPQHF
>TRBJ2-1|TRBV10-2|.|.
TGCGCCAGCAGTGGTAGAGGTGAGCAGTTCTTC
CASSGRGEQFF
>TRBJ2-5|TRBV5-1|.|.
TGCGCCAGCAGCTTGAGAGGGCAAGAGACCCAGTACTTC
CASSLRGQETQYF